The sequence of this TCR beta chain was determined in a study of T cell changes during pregnancy in multiple sclerosis. This CDR3 has 15 amino acids. Germline CDR1 MNHEY, CDR2 SVGAGI. Trimming took 2 bases from V and 0 from J, leaving 8 bases between them. Sequenced by immunoSEQ multiplex PCR; TCRdb stores in-frame clones only, minus some. The sample carries roughly 72,000 clones, around nine tenths recorded once. The rearrangement links TRBV6-5 to TRBJ1-3; D not certain. Material: CD4+ T cells from peripheral blood mononuclear cells, obtained before pregnancy. The clonotype was recovered from a female donor with multiple sclerosis, enrolled in a pregnancy study. Here the CDR3 DNA reads TGTGCCAGCAGTTACAGGCTAGACTCTGGAAACACCATATATTTT. It is translated as CASSYRLDSGNTIYF.